This T cell receptor beta chain was identified in a study of identical twins. Findings and caveats of the study: Alpha sequences that were out-of-frame and twin-shared showed an excess of low generation probability. With monozygotic twins, out-of-frame TCR alpha sharing exceeded what models estimated. Insertions were fewer in abundant cord blood beta clonotypes, whereas memory repertoires showed none of this pattern.

Note on this clonotype: Its cognate antigen is unknown.

The length of the CDR3 is 12 residues. CDR1 and CDR2 (germline): SEHNR, FQNEAQ (reference sequence). Trimming took off 11 bases at V and 5 bases at J, with 15 bases between the two ends. Via MiXCR, TCRdb re-called the 5' RACE reads, giving one row per CDR3 protein. The sample includes 450,000 to 600,000 distinct CDR3 sequences, around 22% of them seen just once. These data also formed part of another study, on yellow fever vaccine responses in identical twins.

The clonotype originates from a woman under 30 in good health. Sample: CD4+ T cells sorted from blood. J is TRBJ2-5 and V is TRBV7-9; D possibly corresponds to TRBD1 (6 bases). The CDR3 is CADDRLGETQYF. The CDR3 bases are TGTGCCGACGACAGGCTTGGGGAGACCCAGTACTTC.